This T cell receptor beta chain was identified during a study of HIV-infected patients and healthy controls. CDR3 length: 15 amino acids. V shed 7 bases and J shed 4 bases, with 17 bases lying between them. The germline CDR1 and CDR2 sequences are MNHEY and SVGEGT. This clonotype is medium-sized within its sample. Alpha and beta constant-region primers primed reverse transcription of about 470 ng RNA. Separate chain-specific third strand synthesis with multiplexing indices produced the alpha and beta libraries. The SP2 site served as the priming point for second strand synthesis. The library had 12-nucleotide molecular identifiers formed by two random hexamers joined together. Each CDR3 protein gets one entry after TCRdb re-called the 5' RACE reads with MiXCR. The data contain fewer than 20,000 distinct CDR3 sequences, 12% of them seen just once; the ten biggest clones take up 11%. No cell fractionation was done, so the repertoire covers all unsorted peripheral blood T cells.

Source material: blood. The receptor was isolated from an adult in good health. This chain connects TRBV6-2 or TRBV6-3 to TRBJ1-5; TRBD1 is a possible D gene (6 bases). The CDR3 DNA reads TGTGCCAGCAAGTTTCAAGGACAGTGGAATCAGCCCCAGCATTTT. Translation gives CASKFQGQWNQPQHF.